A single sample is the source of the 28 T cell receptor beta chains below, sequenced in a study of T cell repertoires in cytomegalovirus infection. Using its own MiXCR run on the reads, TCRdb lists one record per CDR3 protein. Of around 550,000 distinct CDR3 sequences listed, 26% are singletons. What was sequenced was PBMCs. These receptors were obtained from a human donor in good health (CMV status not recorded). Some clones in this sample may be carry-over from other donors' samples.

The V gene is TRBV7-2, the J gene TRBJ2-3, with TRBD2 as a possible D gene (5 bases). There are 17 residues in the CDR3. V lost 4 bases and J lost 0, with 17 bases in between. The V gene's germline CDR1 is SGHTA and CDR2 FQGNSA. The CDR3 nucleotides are TGTGCCAGCAGCTCGAGGACTTACCCAACTAGCACAGATACGCAGTATTTT. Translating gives CASSSRTYPTSTDTQYF.

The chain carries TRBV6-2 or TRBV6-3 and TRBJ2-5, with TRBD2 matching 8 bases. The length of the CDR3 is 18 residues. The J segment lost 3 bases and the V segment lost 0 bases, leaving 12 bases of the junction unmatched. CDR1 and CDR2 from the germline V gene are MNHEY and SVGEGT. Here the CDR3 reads CASSYSASGPHFKETQYF. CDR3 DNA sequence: TGTGCCAGCAGTTACTCGGCTAGCGGGCCACACTTCAAAGAGACCCAGTACTTC.

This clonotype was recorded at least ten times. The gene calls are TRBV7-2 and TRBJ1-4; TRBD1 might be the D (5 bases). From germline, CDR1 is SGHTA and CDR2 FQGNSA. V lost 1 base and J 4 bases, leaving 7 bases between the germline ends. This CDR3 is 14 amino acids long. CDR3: CASSLGGDNEKLFF. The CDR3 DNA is TGTGCCAGCAGCTTAGGAGGGGATAATGAAAAACTGTTTTTT.

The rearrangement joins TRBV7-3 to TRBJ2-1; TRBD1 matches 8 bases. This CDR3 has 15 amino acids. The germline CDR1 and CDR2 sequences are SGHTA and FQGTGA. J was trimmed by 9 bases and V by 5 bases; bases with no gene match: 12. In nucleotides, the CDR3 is TGTGCCAGCAGCCCCACCGGACAGGGCCAGGGTGAGCAGTTCTTC. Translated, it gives CASSPTGQGQGEQFF.

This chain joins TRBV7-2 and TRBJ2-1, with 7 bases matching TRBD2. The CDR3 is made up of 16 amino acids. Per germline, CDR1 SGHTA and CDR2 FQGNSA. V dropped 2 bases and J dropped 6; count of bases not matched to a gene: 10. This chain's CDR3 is CASSLIGGSGVNEQFF. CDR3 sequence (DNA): TGTGCCAGCAGCTTAATTGGCGGGAGTGGAGTCAATGAGCAGTTCTTC.

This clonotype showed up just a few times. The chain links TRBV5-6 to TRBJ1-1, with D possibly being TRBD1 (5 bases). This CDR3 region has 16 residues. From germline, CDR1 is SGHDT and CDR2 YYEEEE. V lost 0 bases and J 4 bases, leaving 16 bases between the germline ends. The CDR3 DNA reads TGTGCCAGCAGCTTGGGATGGGGGGGACGGGGCACTGAAGCTTTCTTT. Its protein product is CASSLGWGGRGTEAFF. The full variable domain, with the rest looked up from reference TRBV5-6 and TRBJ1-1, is DAGVTQSPTHLIKTRGQQVTLRCSPKSGHDTVSWYQQALGQGPQFIFQYYEEEERQRGNFPDRFSGHQFPNYSSELNVNALLLGDSALYLCASSLGWGGRGTEAFFGQGTRLTVV.

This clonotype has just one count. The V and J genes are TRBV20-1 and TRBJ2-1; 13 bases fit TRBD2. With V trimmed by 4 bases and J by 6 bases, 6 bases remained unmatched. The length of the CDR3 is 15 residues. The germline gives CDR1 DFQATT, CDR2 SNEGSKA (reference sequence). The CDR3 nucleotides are TGCAGTGCTACAACCGGGACTAGCGGGATCAATGAGCAGTTCTTC. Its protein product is CSATTGTSGINEQFF.

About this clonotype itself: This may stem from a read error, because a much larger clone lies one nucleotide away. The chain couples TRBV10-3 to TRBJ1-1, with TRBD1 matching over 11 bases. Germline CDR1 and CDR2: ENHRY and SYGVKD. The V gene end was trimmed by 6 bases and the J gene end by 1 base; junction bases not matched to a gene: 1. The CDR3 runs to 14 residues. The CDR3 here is CAISGQGANTEAFF. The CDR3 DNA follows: TGTGCCATCAGCGGACAGGGGGCGAACACTGAAGCTTTCTTT.

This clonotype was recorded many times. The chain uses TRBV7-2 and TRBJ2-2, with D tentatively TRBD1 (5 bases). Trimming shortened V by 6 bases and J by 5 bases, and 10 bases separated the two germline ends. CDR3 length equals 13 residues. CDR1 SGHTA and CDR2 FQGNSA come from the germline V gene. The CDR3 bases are TGTGCCAGCAGTCCCTCAGGGACCGGGGAGCTGTTTTTT. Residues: CASSPSGTGELFF.

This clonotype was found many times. The CDR3 protein is CASSLVSGGLGQPQHF. In DNA form, the CDR3 reads TGTGCCAGCAGCTTAGTTTCAGGGGGCTTGGGTCAGCCCCAGCATTTT. This chain connects TRBV7-2 to TRBJ1-5; the match to TRBD1 covers 8 bases. The V and J ends lost 1 base and 6 bases, in that order; junction bases with no gene match: 8. The length of the CDR3 is 16 residues. Germline CDR1 reads SGHTA; CDR2 reads FQGNSA.

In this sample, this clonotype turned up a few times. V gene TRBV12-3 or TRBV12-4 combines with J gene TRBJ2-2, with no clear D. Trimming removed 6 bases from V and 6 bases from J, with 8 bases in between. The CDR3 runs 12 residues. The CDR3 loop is CASSLQSGELFF. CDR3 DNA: TGTGCCAGCAGCCTACAATCCGGGGAGCTGTTTTTT.

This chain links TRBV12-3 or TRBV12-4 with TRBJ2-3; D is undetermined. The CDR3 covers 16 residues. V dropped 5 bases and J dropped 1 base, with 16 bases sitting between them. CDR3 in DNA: TGTGCCAGCAGTCTCCGAAGAGAATCGGGCACAGATACGCAGTATTTT. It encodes CASSLRRESGTDTQYF.

The CDR3 loop reads CASSFGARFSGANVLTF. CDR3 nucleotide sequence: TGTGCCAGCAGCTTTGGGGCCAGGTTCTCTGGGGCCAACGTCCTGACTTTC. The rearrangement uses TRBV11-2 and TRBJ2-6; TRBD1 might be the D (5 bases). This CDR3 contains 17 residues. V gave up 3 bases and J gave up 0 bases, with 12 bases separating them. The germline V gene has CDR1 SGHAT and CDR2 FQNNGV.

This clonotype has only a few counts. DNA for the CDR3: TGTGCCAGTAGTACCCTGGCGTCGACAGCATCTGGAAACACCATATATTTT. Its protein product is CASSTLASTASGNTIYF. J is TRBJ1-3 and V is TRBV19, with D possibly TRBD1 on 5 matching bases. CDR1 is LNHDA, CDR2 SQIVND, per germline (reference sequence). Trimming cost V 4 bases and J 1 base, with 17 bases left between them. The CDR3 extends over 17 amino acids. The entire variable domain, with the rest obtained from reference TRBV19 and TRBJ1-3, is as follows: DGGITQSPKYLFRKEGQNVTLSCEQNLNHDAMYWYRQDPGQGLRLIYYSQIVNDFQKGDIAEGYSVSREKKESFPLTVTSAQKNPTAFYLCASSTLASTASGNTIYFGEGSWLTVV.

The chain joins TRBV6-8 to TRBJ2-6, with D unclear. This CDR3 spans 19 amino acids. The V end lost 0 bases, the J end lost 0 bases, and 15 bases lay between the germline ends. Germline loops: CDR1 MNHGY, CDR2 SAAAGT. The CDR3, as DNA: TGTGCCAGCAGTTACTCCCCATCCCCTCACGGCTCTGGGGCCAACGTCCTGACTTTC. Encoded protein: CASSYSPSPHGSGANVLTF.

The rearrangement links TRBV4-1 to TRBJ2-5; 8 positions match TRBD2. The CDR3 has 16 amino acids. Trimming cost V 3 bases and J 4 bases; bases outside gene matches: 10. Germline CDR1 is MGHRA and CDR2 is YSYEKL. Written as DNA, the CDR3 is TGCGCCAGCAGCCAGGGTTTTAGCCTAGCGGGAGAGACCCAGTACTTC. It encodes CASSQGFSLAGETQYF.

CDR3 region: CSTKRETGELFF. The CDR3 region has the DNA TGCAGTACAAAGCGGGAGACCGGGGAGCTGTTTTTT. The V call is TRBV20-1, the J call TRBJ2-2, with 8 bases matching TRBD2. The CDR3 extends over 12 amino acids. With 8 bases clipped from V and 5 bases from J, the junction kept 4 bases outside the gene matches. CDR1 DFQATT and CDR2 SNEGSKA come from the germline V gene (reference sequence).

CDR3 nucleotides: TGTGCCAGCAGCCAAGTGCAAGCGGGAGAGTTTTTAAGAGACGGCGATGAGCAGTTCTTC. Its protein is CASSQVQAGEFLRDGDEQFF. The rearrangement uses TRBV14 and TRBJ2-1, with TRBD2 matching over 8 bases. The CDR3 is 20 amino acids. V was pared by 1 base and J by 8 bases, with 22 bases of the junction left unmatched. In germline, CDR1 is SGHDN, CDR2 FVKESK.

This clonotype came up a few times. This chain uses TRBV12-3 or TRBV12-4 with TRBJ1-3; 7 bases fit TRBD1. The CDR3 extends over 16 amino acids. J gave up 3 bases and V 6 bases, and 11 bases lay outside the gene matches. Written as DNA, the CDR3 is TGTGCCAGCAGCCTGGGACGCAGGACAGGTGGAAACACCATATATTTT. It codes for CASSLGRRTGGNTIYF.

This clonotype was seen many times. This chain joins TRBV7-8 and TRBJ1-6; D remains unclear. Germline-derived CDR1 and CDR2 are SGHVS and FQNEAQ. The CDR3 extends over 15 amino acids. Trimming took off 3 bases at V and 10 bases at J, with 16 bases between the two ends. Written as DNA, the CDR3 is TGTGCCAGCAGCTTCCGGGAGGGCCGAAACTCACCCCTCCACTTT. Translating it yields CASSFREGRNSPLHF.

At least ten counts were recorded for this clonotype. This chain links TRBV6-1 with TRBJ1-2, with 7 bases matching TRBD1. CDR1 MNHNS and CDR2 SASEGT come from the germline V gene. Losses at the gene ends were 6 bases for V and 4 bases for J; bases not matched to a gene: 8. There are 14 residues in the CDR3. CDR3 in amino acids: CASREPDRAYGYTF. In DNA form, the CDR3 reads TGTGCCAGCAGGGAACCAGACAGGGCCTATGGCTACACCTTC.

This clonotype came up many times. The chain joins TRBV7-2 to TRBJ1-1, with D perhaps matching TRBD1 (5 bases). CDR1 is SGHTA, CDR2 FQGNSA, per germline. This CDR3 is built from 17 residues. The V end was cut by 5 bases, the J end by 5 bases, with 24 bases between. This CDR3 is CASSPPRGSRTGTEAFF. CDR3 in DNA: TGTGCCAGCAGCCCCCCCCGGGGCAGTCGAACGGGGACTGAAGCTTTCTTT.

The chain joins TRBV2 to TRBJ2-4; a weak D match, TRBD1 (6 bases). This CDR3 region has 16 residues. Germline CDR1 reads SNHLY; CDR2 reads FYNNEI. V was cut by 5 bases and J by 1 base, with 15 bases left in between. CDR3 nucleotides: TGTGCCAGCAGTACCTTACAGGGTACGGCCAAAAACATTCAGTACTTC. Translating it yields CASSTLQGTAKNIQYF.

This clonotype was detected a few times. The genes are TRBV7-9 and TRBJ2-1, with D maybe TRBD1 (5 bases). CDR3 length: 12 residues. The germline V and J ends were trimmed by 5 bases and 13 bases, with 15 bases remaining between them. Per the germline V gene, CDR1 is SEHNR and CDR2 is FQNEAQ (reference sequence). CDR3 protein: CASSPRPQGQFF. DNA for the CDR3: TGTGCCAGCAGCCCCCGTCCCCAGGGCCAGTTCTTC. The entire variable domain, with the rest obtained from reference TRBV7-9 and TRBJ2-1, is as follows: DTGVSQNPRHKITKRGQNVTFRCDPISEHNRLYWYRQTLGQGPEFLTYFQNEAQLEKSRLLSDRFSAERPKGSFSTLEIQRTEQGDSAMYLCASSPRPQGQFFGPGTRLTVL.

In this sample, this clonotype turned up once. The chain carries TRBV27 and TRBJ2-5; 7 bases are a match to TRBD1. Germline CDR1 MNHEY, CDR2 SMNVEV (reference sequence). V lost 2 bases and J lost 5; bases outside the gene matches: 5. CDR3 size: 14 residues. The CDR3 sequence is CASSLRGLGETQYF. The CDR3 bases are TGTGCCAGCAGTTTAAGGGGGCTCGGGGAGACCCAGTACTTC.

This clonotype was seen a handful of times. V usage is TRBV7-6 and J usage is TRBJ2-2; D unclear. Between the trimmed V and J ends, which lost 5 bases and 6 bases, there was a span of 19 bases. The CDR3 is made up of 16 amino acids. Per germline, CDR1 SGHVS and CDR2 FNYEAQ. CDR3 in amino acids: CASSPAASGRPGELFF. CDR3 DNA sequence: TGTGCCAGCAGCCCCGCAGCTTCAGGCCGCCCCGGGGAGCTGTTTTTT.

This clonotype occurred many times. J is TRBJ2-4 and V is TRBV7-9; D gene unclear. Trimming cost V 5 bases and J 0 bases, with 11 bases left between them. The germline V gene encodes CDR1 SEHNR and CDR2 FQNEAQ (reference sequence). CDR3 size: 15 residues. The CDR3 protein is CASSPPGRAKNIQYF. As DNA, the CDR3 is TGTGCCAGCAGCCCCCCAGGCCGAGCCAAAAACATTCAGTACTTC.

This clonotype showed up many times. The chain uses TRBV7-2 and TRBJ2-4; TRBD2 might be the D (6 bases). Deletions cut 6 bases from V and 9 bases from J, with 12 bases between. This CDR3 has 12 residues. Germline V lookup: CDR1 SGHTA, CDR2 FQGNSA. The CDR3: CASRTNGGIQYF. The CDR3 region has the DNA TGTGCCAGCAGAACGAACGGGGGCATTCAGTACTTC.